The 3 T cell receptor beta chains below come from one sample, sequenced in a study of identical twins. Each CDR3 protein gets one entry after TCRdb re-called the 5' RACE reads with MiXCR. The sample lists more than 1.5 million distinct CDR3 sequences, around 33% occurring once. The sequenced sample was cord blood. The receptor source for this set is a newborn girl in good health.

The V and J genes are TRBV4-2 and TRBJ1-2, with D possibly matching TRBD1 (6 bases). The germline CDR1 and CDR2 sequences are LGHNA and YNFKEQ. The CDR3 extends over 15 amino acids. V was trimmed by 1 base and J by 0 bases, leaving 9 bases between them. CDR3 sequence: CASSQVSGANYGYTF. For the CDR3, the DNA is TGTGCCAGCAGCCAAGTATCAGGGGCTAACTATGGCTACACCTTC.

This chain connects TRBV2 to TRBJ2-3, with 12 nucleotides matching TRBD2. This CDR3 has 16 amino acids. Trimming cost V 6 bases and J 5 bases; bases outside gene matches: 9. CDR1 is SNHLY and CDR2 is FYNNEI in the germline V gene. CDR3 sequence reads: CASSHRLAGVGDTQYF. Written as DNA, the CDR3 is TGTGCCAGCAGCCACCGACTAGCGGGAGTGGGAGATACGCAGTATTTT.

On this clonotype itself: One end of the junction does not line up with germline, which may come from a read error. This sequence joins TRBV5-8 and TRBJ1-5; D not resolved. The CDR3 totals 14 residues. The germline gives CDR1 SGHTS, CDR2 YDEGEE. In DNA form, the CDR3 reads TGTGCCAGCAGCCACCGGGTTAGCAATCAGCCTCAGCATTTT. Protein sequence: CASSHRVSNQPQHF.